This passage covers 4 T cell receptor beta chains from one sample sequenced in a study of T-cell memory formation after mild COVID-19. One entry per CDR3 protein, called by TCRdb with MiXCR from the 5' RACE reads. This sample has a few hundred thousand distinct CDR3 sequences, with approximately 15% found just once. The sample consisted of PBMCs or a T cell subset sorted from them (not recorded which). These TCRs come from a man aged 18 to 29 who had mild COVID-19 (a few samples of this study predate the infection). Cell type and time point are not known.

The chain recombines TRBV19 with TRBJ1-5; 8 nucleotides match TRBD1. The J segment lost 9 bases and the V segment lost 8 bases, leaving 12 bases of the junction unmatched. The germline V gene encodes CDR1 LNHDA and CDR2 SQIVND (reference sequence). The CDR3 runs 14 residues. CDR3 DNA: TGTGCCAGTTATGGGACAGGCGAGTTTTCGCCCCAGCATTTT. It translates to CASYGTGEFSPQHF. Variable domain in full (rest from reference TRBV19 and TRBJ1-5): DGGITQSPKYLFRKEGQNVTLSCEQNLNHDAMYWYRQDPGQGLRLIYYSQIVNDFQKGDIAEGYSVSREKKESFPLTVTSAQKNPTAFYLCASYGTGEFSPQHFGDGTRLSIL.

This clonotype was observed a few times. The V call is TRBV20-1, the J call TRBJ2-1; 13 bases map to TRBD2. Germline V gene lookup returns CDR1 DFQATT and CDR2 SNEGSKA (reference sequence). With 0 bases clipped from V and 3 bases from J, the junction kept 5 bases outside the gene matches. The CDR3 is made up of 17 amino acids. DNA for the CDR3: TGCAGTGCTAGAGAACTAGCGGGGGGGCCGGGCTACAATGAGCAGTTCTTC. Amino acids: CSARELAGGPGYNEQFF.

In this sample, this clonotype turned up a few times. V is TRBV6-5 and J is TRBJ1-1; D unclear. V lost 6 bases, J lost 8 bases, and 19 bases lay in between. Per germline, CDR1 MNHEY and CDR2 SVGAGI. The CDR3 is 14 amino acids. The CDR3, as DNA: TGTGCCAGCAGCAAACCGATCCGGTGGTGGGAAGCTTTCTTT. Its translation: CASSKPIRWWEAFF.

The J gene is TRBJ2-1, the V gene TRBV29-1; perhaps TRBD1 as D (5 bases). The CDR3 has 13 residues. The germline CDR1 and CDR2 sequences are SQVTM and ANQGSEA. With 4 bases removed from V and 3 bases from J, the gap between germline ends came to 10 bases. CDR3 in amino acids: CSVAPDSYNEQFF. CDR3 DNA sequence: TGCAGCGTTGCACCAGACAGCTACAATGAGCAGTTCTTC.